Listed here are 4 T cell receptor beta chains from one sample, sequenced in a study of blood T cell repertoires in COVID-19. Sequencing used immunoSEQ multiplex PCR; TCRdb keeps in-frame clones, though not all of them. The table lists under 200,000 clones, about 85% of them singletons. Sequences were obtained from peripheral blood. The receptors derive from a man between 60 and 75 years old with active or convalescent COVID-19.

The chain recombines TRBV6-4 with TRBJ2-2; tentatively, D is TRBD1 (5 bases). From germline, CDR1 is MRHNA and CDR2 SNTAGT. This CDR3 is built from 15 residues. Trimming left V 7 bases short and J 7 bases short, with 19 bases between. In DNA, the CDR3 is TGTGCCAGCAAGAATGATAGGGGTTCTGGCGGGGAGCTGTTTTTT. Translated: CASKNDRGSGGELFF.

V is TRBV18 and J is TRBJ2-7, with a possible D match to TRBD1 (6 bases). The CDR3 is 14 amino acids. The germline gives CDR1 KGHSH, CDR2 LQKENI. Trimming left V 3 bases short and J 5 bases short, with 14 bases between. The CDR3, as DNA: TGTGCCAGCTCACCTAACAGGGATCGACACGAGCAGTACTTC. Its protein product is CASSPNRDRHEQYF.

The DNA for the CDR3 is TGTGCCACCAGTGACCCTAGAGGTTTGGGAGAGACCCAGTACTTC. It encodes CATSDPRGLGETQYF. The chain links TRBV24-1 to TRBJ2-5; no reliable D call. The CDR3 has 15 amino acids. Between the trimmed V and J ends, which lost 4 bases and 4 bases, there was a span of 15 bases. Germline V CDR1 and CDR2: KGHDR, SFDVKD.

The rearrangement joins TRBV10-3 to TRBJ2-7; maybe TRBD2 (6 bases). CDR1 and CDR2 (germline): ENHRY, SYGVKD. The ends were cut back, 5 bases at V and 1 base at J, with 12 bases in the middle. The CDR3 length is 14 residues. CDR3 amino acids: CAISSGTGSYEQYF. The CDR3 DNA is TGTGCCATCAGTTCCGGGACTGGATCCTACGAGCAGTACTTC.